These 11 T cell receptor beta chains originate from one sample sequenced in a study of molecular identifiers for immune sequencing clone quantification. MiXCR was run by TCRdb on the PCR reads, yielding one entry per CDR3 protein. The sample has around 25,000 distinct CDR3 sequences, roughly 18% seen once. The sequenced sample consisted of naive CD8+ T cells from blood, with Jurkat cell RNA spiked in. Subset: FACS-sorted CD8+CD4-CCR7+CD45RA+ naive T cells. All receptors come from a human donor in good health. Some libraries in this study had Jurkat cell RNA spiked in.

This clonotype was recorded many times. V and J are TRBV6-5 and TRBJ2-7; D may be TRBD1 (6 bases). Between the trimmed V and J ends, which lost 4 bases and 2 bases, there was a span of 12 bases. Germline assignment: CDR1 MNHEY and CDR2 SVGAGI. This CDR3 has 14 amino acids. CDR3 amino acids: CASSLLGAAYEQYF. CDR3 nucleotide sequence: TGTGCCAGCAGTTTATTGGGGGCTGCCTACGAGCAGTACTTC.

In regard to this clonotype: A much more abundant neighbour one base away suggests this may be a read error. This chain connects TRBV4-3 to TRBJ1-3, with D hard to call. The CDR3 runs to 16 residues. The V gene's germline CDR1 is LGHNA and CDR2 YSLEER. The CDR3 bases are TGCGCCAGCAGCCAAGATCTCGCATACCCTGGAAACGCCATATATTTT. Its protein is CASSQDLAYPGNAIYF.

The table lists this clonotype with many counts. V is TRBV6-2 or TRBV6-3 and J is TRBJ2-2, with D perhaps TRBD2 (6 bases). The germline gives CDR1 MNHEY, CDR2 SVGEGT. The CDR3 is made up of 17 amino acids. V was clipped by 0 bases and J by 2 bases, with 13 bases between them. This chain's CDR3 is CASSYSTREPNTGELFF. The CDR3 DNA reads as TGTGCCAGCAGTTACTCGACACGGGAGCCAAACACCGGGGAGCTGTTTTTT.

This chain uses TRBV2 with TRBJ1-5; possibly TRBD1 for D (5 bases). CDR1 is SNHLY and CDR2 is FYNNEI in the germline V gene. This CDR3 comprises 15 residues. Trimming stripped 6 bases from V and 0 bases from J, with 12 bases between. As DNA, the CDR3 is TGTGCCAGCAGCCCGGACATTAATAGCAATCAGCCCCAGCATTTT. This gives the protein CASSPDINSNQPQHF.

Remarks on this clonotype: A read error may explain this, as a much larger clone is one base away. V gene TRBV11-3 combines with J gene TRBJ2-1, with a weak D call TRBD1 (6 bases). The V gene's germline CDR1 is SGHNT and CDR2 YENEEA. The CDR3 is made up of 15 amino acids. CDR3 in DNA: TGTGCCATCAGCCACAGGGAGAGCTCCTACAATGAGCAGTTCTTC. Translating it yields CAISHRESSYNEQFF.

This clonotype was picked up many times. The V gene is TRBV29-1, the J gene TRBJ1-2; TRBD1 matches 7 bases. V shed 4 bases and J 2 bases; nucleotides not matched to a gene: 10. This CDR3 has 15 amino acids. Germline values: CDR1 SQVTM, CDR2 ANQGSEA. In DNA form, the CDR3 reads TGCAGCGTTGTGGTATGGACAGGTCAAAACTATGGCTACACCTTC. Translation: CSVVVWTGQNYGYTF.

This clonotype was picked up a small number of times. One base away lies a much larger clone, so this may be a sequencing read error. Lacking the conserved final phenylalanine or tryptophan, this CDR3 likely reflects a read error. V and J are TRBV30 and TRBJ2-7; D remains ambiguous. Germline values: CDR1 GTSNPN, CDR2 SVGIG (reference sequence). Trimming stripped 1 base from V and 6 bases from J, with 10 bases between. The CDR3 contains 12 residues. Written as DNA, the CDR3 is TGTGCCTGGAGTGGAGGTTCAAGCGAGCAGTACCTC. As protein: CAWSGGSSEQYL.

With regard to this clonotype: A much bigger clone sits one base away, suggesting this may be a read error. The CDR3 loop is CASSIGRGIIYEQYF. DNA of the CDR3: TGTGCCAGTAGTATAGGTCGGGGGATCATCTACGAGCAGTACTTC. This rearrangement joins TRBV19 to TRBJ2-7; tentative D call: TRBD2 (6 bases). In germline, CDR1 is LNHDA, CDR2 SQIVND (reference sequence). V lost 1 base, J lost 3 bases, and 13 bases lay in between. The CDR3 sequence is 15 residues long.

This clonotype was seen at least ten times. This chain links TRBV5-6 with TRBJ2-5, with D unclear. Germline V gene data show CDR1 as SGHDT and CDR2 as YYEEEE. V was shortened by 0 bases and J by 3 bases, with 3 bases between the two germline ends. There are 12 residues in the CDR3. The CDR3 region has the DNA TGTGCCAGCAGCTTGGTAGAAGAGACCCAGTACTTC. Encoded protein: CASSLVEETQYF.

This clonotype is medium-sized (0.01 to 0.1%). The V call is TRBV29-1, the J call TRBJ1-1; 10 nucleotides match TRBD1. V trimming: 6 bases; J trimming: 6 bases; junction bases outside the gene matches: 16. This CDR3 region has 16 residues. The V gene's germline CDR1 is SQVTM and CDR2 ANQGSEA. The CDR3 is CSVVTGGVSFGAEAFF. The CDR3 DNA follows: TGCAGCGTAGTGACAGGGGGCGTCTCTTTCGGCGCTGAAGCTTTCTTT. The full variable domain, rest sourced from reference TRBV29-1 and TRBJ1-1, is SAVISQKPSRDICQRGTSLTIQCQVDSQVTMMFWYRQQPGQSLTLIATANQGSEATYESGFVIDKFPISRPNLTFSTLTVSNMSPEDSSIYLCSVVTGGVSFGAEAFFGQGTRLTVV.

This clonotype was observed many times. The chain has TRBV5-4 and TRBJ2-3, with D perhaps TRBD1 (5 bases). The germline V gene encodes CDR1 SGHNT and CDR2 YYREEE (reference sequence). V dropped 4 bases and J dropped 2 bases, with 8 bases sitting between them. This CDR3 is 13 amino acids long. CDR3 coding DNA: TGTGCCAGCAGCCAGGGATTCACAGATACGCAGTATTTT. Translated, it gives CASSQGFTDTQYF. The whole variable domain, remainder taken from reference TRBV5-4 and TRBJ2-3, is ETGVTQSPTHLIKTRGQQVTLRCSSQSGHNTVSWYQQALGQGPQFIFQYYREEENGRGNFPPRFSGLQFPNYSSELNVNALELDDSALYLCASSQGFTDTQYFGPGTRLTVL.